What follows are 17 T cell receptor beta chains derived from one specimen sequenced in a study of blood T cell repertoires in COVID-19. Data came from immunoSEQ multiplex PCR; TCRdb stores just in-frame clones and leaves some out. The sample has some 200,000 clones, approximately 78% seen once; the top ten hold less than 6%. The sample was peripheral blood. The receptors here all came from a woman in her sixties or seventies with COVID-19, enrolled during active disease.

The gene calls are TRBV3-1 (or the pseudogene TRBV3-2) and TRBJ2-7; TRBD1 agrees at 9 bases. The germline V gene has CDR1 LGHDT and CDR2 YNNKEL (reference sequence). This CDR3 is built from 14 residues. After removal of 4 bases from V and 3 bases from J, the junction contained 4 bases not matched to a gene. CDR3 protein: CASSRAGQGYEQYF. The CDR3 nucleotides read TGTGCCAGCAGCCGTGCGGGACAGGGCTACGAGCAGTACTTC.

The CDR3 loop is CASSVEGLAGIEQFF. The CDR3 region has the DNA TGTGCCAGCAGCGTAGAGGGACTAGCGGGAATTGAGCAGTTCTTC. The rearrangement uses TRBV9 and TRBJ2-1; 13 bases agree with TRBD2. Germline V gene lookup returns CDR1 SGDLS and CDR2 YYNGEE. The trim removed 0 bases at V and 9 bases at J, leaving 3 bases unmatched. This CDR3 is built from 15 residues.

The chain employs TRBV5-1 and TRBJ2-5; 9 positions match TRBD2. CDR1 and CDR2 (germline): SGHRS, YFSETQ. The CDR3 contains 15 residues. The V gene end was trimmed by 0 bases and the J gene end by 4 bases; junction bases not matched to a gene: 4. Here the CDR3 DNA reads TGCGCCAGCAGCTTGGGTCCAGCGGGAGGAGAGACCCAGTACTTC. It is translated as CASSLGPAGGETQYF.

A single count supports this clone. This rearrangement joins TRBV18 to TRBJ1-3; possible D gene TRBD1, 6 bases. Germline V lookup: CDR1 KGHSH, CDR2 LQKENI. CDR3 length: 13 amino acids. V shed 6 bases and J shed 4 bases, with 10 bases lying between them. CDR3 amino acids: CASSTGQGNTIYF. The CDR3 nucleotides are TGTGCCAGCTCGACAGGACAAGGAAACACCATATATTTT.

Written as DNA, the CDR3 is TGTGCCAGCAGCTACGGACAGGTCTTAAACAATCAGCCCCAGCATTTT. This translates into CASSYGQVLNNQPQHF. The rearrangement uses TRBV5-5 and TRBJ1-5; 7 bases are a match to TRBD1. Germline V lookup: CDR1 SGHKS, CDR2 YYEKEE (reference sequence). The junction had 9 bases not matched to a gene; V was cut back by 3 bases and J by 3 bases. The CDR3 loop spans 16 amino acids.

The chain is built from TRBV6-1 and TRBJ1-5, with D perhaps TRBD1 (5 bases). Germline V gives CDR1 MNHNS, CDR2 SASEGT. The CDR3 consists of 14 residues. The ends were cut back, 0 bases at V and 7 bases at J, with 10 bases in the middle. The CDR3 is CASSEARGGQPQHF. The CDR3 region has the DNA TGTGCCAGCAGTGAAGCAAGGGGCGGACAGCCCCAGCATTTT.

The chain recombines TRBV7-2 with TRBJ2-2; 9 bases align to TRBD2. V gave up 1 base and J gave up 8 bases; unmatched junction bases: 5. The germline V gene encodes CDR1 SGHTA and CDR2 FQGNSA. The CDR3 length is 15 residues. The DNA of the CDR3 is TGTGCCAGCAGCTTAGTGAATAGCGGGAGAGGGGAGCTGTTTTTT. It is translated as CASSLVNSGRGELFF.

V gene TRBV2 combines with J gene TRBJ1-3; the D is unclear. Trimming removed 7 bases from V and 4 bases from J, with 14 bases in between. CDR1 is SNHLY, CDR2 FYNNEI, per germline. The CDR3 loop spans 14 amino acids. The CDR3 DNA reads as TGTGCCAGCAAGGAGGAGTTCTCGGGAAACACCATATATTTT. Translated: CASKEEFSGNTIYF.

The chain uses TRBV6-4 and TRBJ2-3, with 7 bases lining up with TRBD2. Losses at the gene ends were 3 bases for V and 2 bases for J; bases not matched to a gene: 11. The CDR3 sequence is 17 residues long. The germline gives CDR1 MRHNA, CDR2 SNTAGT. For the CDR3, the DNA is TGTGCCAGCAGTGATAGCCCAGCGGGGACCGTCACAGATACGCAGTATTTT. It encodes CASSDSPAGTVTDTQYF.

This clone has just one count. The chain joins TRBV18 to TRBJ1-4; D gene ambiguous. The CDR3 is 16 amino acids. The V gene lost 2 bases and the J gene lost 0 bases, with 10 bases spanning the gap. The germline V gene encodes CDR1 KGHSH and CDR2 LQKENI. CDR3 nucleotides: TGTGCCAGCTCACCAGCCTTATCAGCAACTAATGAAAAACTGTTTTTT. Protein sequence: CASSPALSATNEKLFF.

The rearrangement joins TRBV2 to TRBJ1-1; 7 nucleotides line up with TRBD1. This CDR3 has 16 amino acids. V dropped 5 bases and J dropped 6; count of bases not matched to a gene: 15. The germline V gene has CDR1 SNHLY and CDR2 FYNNEI. In DNA form, the CDR3 reads TGTGCCAGCAGTCTGACAGGGTTAGGGGGCTCCGCTGAAGCTTTCTTT. As protein: CASSLTGLGGSAEAFF.

This chain uses TRBV2 with TRBJ1-1; D perhaps matches TRBD1 (5 bases). Germline V gene sequence: CDR1 SNHLY, CDR2 FYNNEI. This CDR3 has 13 residues. Trimming took off 11 bases at V and 2 bases at J, with 15 bases between the two ends. The CDR3, as DNA: TGTGCCGGGGCCAGAAGGGTCAACACTGAAGCTTTCTTT. This gives the protein CAGARRVNTEAFF.

The chain links TRBV7-2 to TRBJ1-6; 9 positions agree with TRBD1. CDR3 length: 16 residues. Losses at the gene ends were 5 bases for V and 9 bases for J; bases not matched to a gene: 11. Germline CDR1 and CDR2: SGHTA and FQGNSA. CDR3 nucleotides: TGTGCCAGCAGCCGCCCCCTAGGGGACAGGGCTTCACCCCTCCACTTT. Translation: CASSRPLGDRASPLHF.

The J gene is TRBJ2-7, the V gene TRBV19, with TRBD1 matching 8 bases. V shed 5 bases and J 0 bases; nucleotides not matched to a gene: 9. The CDR3 runs to 16 residues. CDR1 and CDR2 (germline): LNHDA, SQIVND (reference sequence). The CDR3 region is CASSAAGGVSSYEQYF. CDR3 DNA sequence: TGTGCCAGTAGTGCCGCAGGGGGCGTAAGCTCCTACGAGCAGTACTTC.

This clone was seen a handful of times. The chain joins TRBV19 to TRBJ1-5, with D perhaps matching TRBD1 (5 bases). This CDR3 comprises 17 residues. CDR1 LNHDA and CDR2 SQIVND come from the germline V gene (reference sequence). Trimming stripped 4 bases from V and 4 bases from J, with 20 bases between. CDR3 nucleotide sequence: TGTGCCAGTAGTAGCCGAATACTAAGACAGTTGAATCAGCCCCAGCATTTT. Translated: CASSSRILRQLNQPQHF. Variable domain in full (rest from reference TRBV19 and TRBJ1-5): DGGITQSPKYLFRKEGQNVTLSCEQNLNHDAMYWYRQDPGQGLRLIYYSQIVNDFQKGDIAEGYSVSREKKESFPLTVTSAQKNPTAFYLCASSSRILRQLNQPQHFGDGTRLSIL.

Worth noting for this clone: One end of the junction does not line up with germline, which may come from a read error. The chain joins TRBV2 to TRBJ1-2, with D tentatively TRBD1 (5 bases). Germline loops: CDR1 SNHLY, CDR2 FYNNEI. This CDR3 has 13 residues. CDR3 sequence: CASSVEATSTDFF. In DNA form, the CDR3 reads TGTGCCAGCAGTGTCGAGGCGACATCGACAGACTTCTTC.

The J gene is TRBJ2-1, the V gene TRBV19; the D is unclear. The length of the CDR3 is 13 residues. Between the trimmed V and J ends, which lost 4 bases and 0 bases, there was a span of 4 bases. Germline CDR1 and CDR2: LNHDA and SQIVND (reference sequence). DNA of the CDR3: TGTGCCAGTAGTACCTTCTCCTACAATGAGCAGTTCTTC. It translates to CASSTFSYNEQFF.